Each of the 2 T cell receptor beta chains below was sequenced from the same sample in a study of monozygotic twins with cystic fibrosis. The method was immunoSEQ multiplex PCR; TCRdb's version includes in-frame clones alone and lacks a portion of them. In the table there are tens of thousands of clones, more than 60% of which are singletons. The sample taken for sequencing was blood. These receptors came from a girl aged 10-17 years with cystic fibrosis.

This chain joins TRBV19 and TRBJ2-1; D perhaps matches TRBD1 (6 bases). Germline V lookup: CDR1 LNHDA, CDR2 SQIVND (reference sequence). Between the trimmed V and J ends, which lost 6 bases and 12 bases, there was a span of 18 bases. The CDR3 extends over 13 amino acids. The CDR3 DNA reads TGTGCCAGTAGCCCGCGCGACAGGCCCGGGCAGTTCTTC. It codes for CASSPRDRPGQFF.

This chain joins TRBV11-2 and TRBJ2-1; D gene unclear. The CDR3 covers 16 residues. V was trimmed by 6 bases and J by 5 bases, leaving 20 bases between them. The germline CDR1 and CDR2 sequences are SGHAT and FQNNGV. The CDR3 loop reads CASRDSPVDHHNEQFF. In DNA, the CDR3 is TGTGCCAGCAGGGATTCTCCGGTAGACCATCACAATGAGCAGTTCTTC.